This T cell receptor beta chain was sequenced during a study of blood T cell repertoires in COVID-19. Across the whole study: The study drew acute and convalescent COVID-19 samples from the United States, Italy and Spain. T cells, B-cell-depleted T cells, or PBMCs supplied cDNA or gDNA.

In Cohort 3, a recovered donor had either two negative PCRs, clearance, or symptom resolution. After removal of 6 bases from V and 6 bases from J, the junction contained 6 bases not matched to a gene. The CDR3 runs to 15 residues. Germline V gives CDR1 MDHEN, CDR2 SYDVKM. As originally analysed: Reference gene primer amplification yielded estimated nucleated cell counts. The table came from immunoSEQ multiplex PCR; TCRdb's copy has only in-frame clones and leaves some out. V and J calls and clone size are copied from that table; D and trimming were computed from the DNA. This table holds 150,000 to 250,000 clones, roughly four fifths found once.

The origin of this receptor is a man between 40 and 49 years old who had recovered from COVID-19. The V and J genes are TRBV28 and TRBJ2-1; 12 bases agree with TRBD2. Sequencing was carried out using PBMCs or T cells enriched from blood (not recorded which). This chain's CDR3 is CASSSSGGVFNEQFF. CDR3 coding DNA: TGTGCCAGCAGCTCTAGCGGGGGGGTGTTCAATGAGCAGTTCTTC.